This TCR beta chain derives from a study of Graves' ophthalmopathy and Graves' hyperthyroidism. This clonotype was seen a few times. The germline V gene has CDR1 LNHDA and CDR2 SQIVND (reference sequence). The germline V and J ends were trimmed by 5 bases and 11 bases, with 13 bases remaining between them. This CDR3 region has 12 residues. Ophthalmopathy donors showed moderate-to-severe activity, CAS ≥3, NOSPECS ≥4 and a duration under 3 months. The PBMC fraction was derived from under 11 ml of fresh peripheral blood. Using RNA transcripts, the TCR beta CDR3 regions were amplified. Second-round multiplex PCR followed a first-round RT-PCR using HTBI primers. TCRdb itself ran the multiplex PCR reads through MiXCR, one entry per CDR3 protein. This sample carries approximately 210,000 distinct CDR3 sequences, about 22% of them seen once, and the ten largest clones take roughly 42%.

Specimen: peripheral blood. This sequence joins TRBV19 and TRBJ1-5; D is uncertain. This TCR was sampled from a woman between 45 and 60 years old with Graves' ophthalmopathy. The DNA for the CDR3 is TGTGCCAGTAGTCCCGGGATATGGACCCAGCATTTT. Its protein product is CASSPGIWTQHF.